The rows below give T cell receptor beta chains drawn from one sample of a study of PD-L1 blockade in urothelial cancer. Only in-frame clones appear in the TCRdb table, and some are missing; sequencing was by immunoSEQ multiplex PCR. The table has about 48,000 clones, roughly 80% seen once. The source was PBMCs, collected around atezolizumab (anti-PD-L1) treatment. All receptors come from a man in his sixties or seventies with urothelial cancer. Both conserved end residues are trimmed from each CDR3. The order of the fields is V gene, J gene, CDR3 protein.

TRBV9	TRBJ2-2	ASSPLAGGTGELF
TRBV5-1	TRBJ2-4	ASSLRGAENIQY
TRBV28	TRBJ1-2	ASSLGDRIYGYT
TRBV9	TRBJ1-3	ASSVGGGRGPGNTIY
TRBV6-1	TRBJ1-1	ASSEGHGGGGTEAF
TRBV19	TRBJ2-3	ASSMQGVTDTQY
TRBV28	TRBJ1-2	ASSAPPGVIYGYT
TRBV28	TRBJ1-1	ASSYAPGELIPAF
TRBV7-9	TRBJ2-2	ASSREWNTGELF
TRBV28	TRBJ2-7	ASSTHSGRTAYEQY
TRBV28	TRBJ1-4	ASSLPTGTGFEKLF
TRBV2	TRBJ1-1	ASSEGRLNTEAF
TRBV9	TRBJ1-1	ASSVGPGRANTEAF
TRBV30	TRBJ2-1	AWGTGDEQF
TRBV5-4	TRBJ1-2	ASSLSGGGYT